A single sample is the source of the 30 T cell receptor beta chains below, sequenced in a study of Ad26.COV2.S vaccination and SARS-CoV-2 variants (dated by TCRdb to the early 2020s). The meaning of the sample's treatment or condition label: over 15 received Ad26.COV2.S at low or high dose, single or two shots; roughly 5 received placebo; per-sample allocation not given. For vaccine and placebo recipients, repertoires were sequenced using samples collected on day 63 after the first injection. The library was obtained by the immunoSEQ multiplex PCR assay. The immuneACCESS repertoire file appears here via TCRdb, limited to in-frame rearrangements. These files lack a portion of the clones; in checked studies, under half of the deficit traces to unresolved V genes, and the cause of the others is not known. The sample records some 390,000 clones, about 88% of which are singletons. Approximately 1.9% of the sample comes from the top ten.

The sequencing here drew on peripheral blood, taken in a trial of Ad26.COV2.S vaccine versus placebo. The origin of the receptors is a person aged 18-65 years who received the Ad26.COV2.S COVID-19 vaccine or a placebo.

Only a few counts were recorded for this clone. The chain recombines TRBV12-3 or TRBV12-4 with TRBJ1-1; no clear D. Trimming removed 4 bases at V and 5 bases at J, with 8 bases between. This CDR3 is 12 amino acids long. The CDR3 loop reads CASSSRVTEAFF. CDR3 DNA sequence: TGTGCCAGCAGTTCGAGGGTGACTGAAGCTTTCTTT.

V and J are TRBV7-6 and TRBJ2-3, with 11 positions matching TRBD2. The ends lost 5 bases at V and 0 bases at J; junction bases unmatched: 4. Per germline, CDR1 SGHVS and CDR2 FNYEAQ. The CDR3 contains 16 residues. The DNA of the CDR3 is TGTGCCAGCAGCAAGGTAGCGGGGGGGAGCACAGATACGCAGTATTTT. Its protein product is CASSKVAGGSTDTQYF.

CDR3 DNA sequence: TGTGCTAGTGGTTTGGCCACAAGGAGCCCCCTCCACTTT. This sequence encodes CASGLATRSPLHF. This sequence joins TRBV12-5 and TRBJ1-6, with unresolved D. CDR1 and CDR2 (germline): LGHNT, FRNRAP. Trimming stripped 1 base from V and 13 bases from J, with 11 bases between. CDR3 length equals 13 residues.

The rearrangement joins TRBV6-5 to TRBJ1-5, with D possibly TRBD1 on 5 matching bases. Deletions cut 6 bases from V and 7 bases from J, with 16 bases between. The V gene's germline CDR1 is MNHEY and CDR2 SVGAGI. The CDR3 runs 14 residues. Written as DNA, the CDR3 is TGTGCCAGCAGGGACGGGGGGAGAGGGCAGCCCCAGCATTTT. Amino acid sequence: CASRDGGRGQPQHF.

The chain combines TRBV7-8 with TRBJ2-3; D perhaps matches TRBD1 (5 bases). The V end lost 5 bases, the J end lost 2 bases, and 14 bases lay between the germline ends. Germline assignment: CDR1 SGHVS and CDR2 FQNEAQ. The CDR3 has 15 amino acids. CDR3 sequence: CASSHLPGNTDTQYF. CDR3 nucleotide sequence: TGTGCCAGCAGCCACCTTCCAGGGAACACAGATACGCAGTATTTT.

V usage is TRBV5-5 and J usage is TRBJ2-7; 9 bases line up with TRBD1. The junction had 7 bases not matched to a gene; V was cut back by 1 base and J by 2 bases. The CDR3 spans 16 residues. The germline V gene encodes CDR1 SGHKS and CDR2 YYEKEE (reference sequence). The chain's CDR3 is CASSLYARQGAYEQYF. The CDR3 DNA sequence: TGTGCCAGCAGCTTGTATGCGAGACAGGGGGCCTACGAGCAGTACTTC. Full variable domain (rest looked up from reference TRBV5-5 and TRBJ2-7): DAGVTQSPTHLIKTRGQQVTLRCSPISGHKSVSWYQQVLGQGPQFIFQYYEKEERGRGNFPDRFSARQFPNYSSELNVNALLLGDSALYLCASSLYARQGAYEQYFGPGTRLTVT.

The genes are TRBV3-1 (or the pseudogene TRBV3-2) and TRBJ2-2; TRBD2 matches at 10 bases. The ends lost 2 bases at V and 6 bases at J; junction bases unmatched: 15. Germline V CDR1 and CDR2: LGHDT, YNNKEL (reference sequence). The CDR3 consists of 19 residues. This CDR3 is CASSQSWGTSVDGAGELFF. DNA for the CDR3: TGTGCCAGCAGCCAATCCTGGGGGACTAGCGTCGACGGGGCCGGGGAGCTGTTTTTT.

V gene TRBV4-2 combines with J gene TRBJ2-5, with 11 positions matching TRBD2. Germline trimming cut 0 bases from V and 6 bases from J; bases unmatched to any gene: 6. Germline V gene data show CDR1 as LGHNA and CDR2 as YNFKEQ. This CDR3 is 16 amino acids long. CDR3 nucleotide sequence: TGTGCCAGCAGCCAAGATCACACTAGCGGGAGAAAGACCCAGTACTTC. This sequence encodes CASSQDHTSGRKTQYF.

The gene calls are TRBV7-9 and TRBJ2-5; 7 bases are shared with TRBD2. The J segment lost 5 bases and the V segment lost 2 bases, leaving 8 bases of the junction unmatched. Germline V CDR1 and CDR2: SEHNR, FQNEAQ (reference sequence). The CDR3 runs 15 residues. CDR3 coding DNA: TGTGCCAGCAGCTTATCCAGCGGAGCGGGGGAGACCCAGTACTTC. Translating gives CASSLSSGAGETQYF.

This rearrangement joins TRBV29-1 to TRBJ2-5, with D perhaps being TRBD1 or TRBD2 (5 bases each). Germline loops: CDR1 SQVTM, CDR2 ANQGSEA. CDR3 length equals 12 residues. The V end was cut by 3 bases, the J end by 5 bases, with 10 bases between. CDR3 DNA: TGCAGCGTTGATGGGGGTTCGGAGACCCAGTACTTC. The encoded protein is CSVDGGSETQYF.

The gene calls are TRBV12-2 and TRBJ1-2. TRBV12-2 corresponds to a pseudogene. The CDR3 length is 18 residues. Here the CDR3 reads CASRSTRSSLAGNYGYTF. The CDR3 DNA follows: TGTGCAAGTCGCTCAACCCGCTCTAGCCTAGCAGGCAACTATGGCTACACCTTC.

The chain uses TRBV5-1 and TRBJ2-1; 9 nucleotides match TRBD1. The CDR3 sequence is 15 residues long. Germline lookup yields CDR1 SGHRS and CDR2 YFSETQ. The V and J ends lost 2 bases and 5 bases, in that order; junction bases with no gene match: 5. DNA for the CDR3: TGCGCCAGCAGCTTCGGGACAGGGAGGAACAATGAGCAGTTCTTC. It encodes CASSFGTGRNNEQFF.

The chain employs TRBV3-1 (or the pseudogene TRBV3-2) and TRBJ2-5; D not resolved. Germline CDR1 and CDR2: LGHDT and YNNKEL (reference sequence). The CDR3 totals 15 residues. Deletions cut 2 bases from V and 5 bases from J, with 15 bases between. DNA for the CDR3: TGTGCCAGCAGCCAAAAACGGACGTTCACGGAGACCCAGTACTTC. It is translated as CASSQKRTFTETQYF.

This CDR3 reads CSGGQGGGYTF. CDR3 coding DNA: TGCAGCGGCGGACAGGGAGGTGGCTACACCTTC. This rearrangement joins TRBV29-1 to TRBJ1-2; 8 positions match TRBD1. The CDR3 totals 11 residues. J was trimmed by 7 bases and V by 7 bases; bases with no gene match: 5. CDR1 and CDR2 (germline): SQVTM, ANQGSEA.

This chain connects TRBV28 to TRBJ1-5; D is unclear. This CDR3 contains 15 residues. V was pared by 2 bases and J by 0 bases, with 8 bases between. Germline values: CDR1 MDHEN, CDR2 SYDVKM. CDR3 region: CASSLREYSNQPQHF. The CDR3 region has the DNA TGTGCCAGCAGTTTAAGGGAATATAGCAATCAGCCCCAGCATTTT.

The chain carries TRBV19 and TRBJ2-3, with D perhaps TRBD1 (6 bases). CDR3 size: 13 residues. CDR1 and CDR2 (germline): LNHDA, SQIVND (reference sequence). The V and J ends lost 4 bases and 1 base respectively, with 6 bases between them. The DNA for the CDR3 is TGTGCCAGTAGTACAGGGGGCACAGATACGCAGTATTTT. It yields the protein CASSTGGTDTQYF.

The V gene is TRBV7-2, the J gene TRBJ2-2; a weak D match, TRBD2 (6 bases). The CDR3 is made up of 17 amino acids. Germline CDR1 SGHTA, CDR2 FQGNSA. The V gene lost 0 bases and the J gene lost 4 bases, with 15 bases spanning the gap. CDR3 sequence reads: CASSLARGPWGTGELFF. Written as DNA, the CDR3 is TGTGCCAGCAGCTTAGCGCGGGGCCCCTGGGGCACCGGGGAGCTGTTTTTT.

The sample holds one count of this clone. The identical CDR3 is also encoded by other nucleotide sequences in the sample. This chain uses TRBV5-1 with TRBJ2-1; 12 nucleotides match TRBD2. Germline V gives CDR1 SGHRS, CDR2 YFSETQ. Trimming at V came to 4 bases and at J to 4 bases, leaving 3 bases not matched to a gene. CDR3 length: 15 residues. CDR3 sequence reads: CASSPGLAGYNEQFF. The CDR3, as DNA: TGCGCCAGCAGCCCGGGACTAGCGGGTTACAATGAGCAGTTCTTC.

CDR3 residues: CATSDPRTPHNEQFF. CDR3 sequence (DNA): TGTGCCACCAGTGACCCTCGGACTCCCCACAATGAGCAGTTCTTC. The chain recombines TRBV24-1 with TRBJ2-1; TRBD2 might be the D (5 bases). This CDR3 comprises 15 residues. V was cut by 4 bases and J by 5 bases, with 14 bases left in between. CDR1 and CDR2 (germline): KGHDR, SFDVKD.

This chain uses TRBV28 with TRBJ2-6; possible D gene TRBD1, 6 bases. V dropped 4 bases and J dropped 2 bases, with 15 bases sitting between them. CDR3 length equals 17 residues. CDR1 and CDR2 from the germline V gene are MDHEN and SYDVKM. CDR3 sequence: CASSSRRGHAGANVLTF. The CDR3 DNA reads as TGTGCCAGCAGTTCCCGCAGGGGCCACGCTGGGGCCAACGTCCTGACTTTC.

This clone came up once. The gene calls are TRBV18 and TRBJ2-6; no clear D gene. The CDR3 sequence is 15 residues long. In germline, CDR1 is KGHSH, CDR2 LQKENI. Trimming took 4 bases from V and 0 from J, leaving 7 bases between them. Here the CDR3 DNA reads TGTGCCAGCTCACAGTTGCGCTCTGGGGCCAACGTCCTGACTTTC. It yields the protein CASSQLRSGANVLTF.

This clone was picked up one time. The rearrangement uses TRBV6-5 and TRBJ1-5; TRBD1 aligns across 9 bases. Trimming cost V 5 bases and J 5 bases; bases outside gene matches: 4. This CDR3 region has 14 residues. Per germline, CDR1 MNHEY and CDR2 SVGAGI. The CDR3 DNA reads TGTGCCAGCAGTACACAGGGGGCGGATCAGCCCCAGCATTTT. Its protein product is CASSTQGADQPQHF.

The chain combines TRBV7-3 with TRBJ1-1; TRBD1 matches 7 bases. The V segment lost 2 bases and the J segment 0 bases; nucleotides outside the gene matches: 6. From germline, CDR1 is SGHTA and CDR2 FQGTGA. The CDR3 consists of 16 residues. The CDR3 protein is CASSLAPRGLNTEAFF. CDR3 sequence (DNA): TGTGCCAGCAGCTTAGCCCCCAGGGGGTTGAACACTGAAGCTTTCTTT.

The genes are TRBV27 and TRBJ2-3; TRBD2 aligns across 11 bases. Germline V gene sequence: CDR1 MNHEY, CDR2 SMNVEV (reference sequence). This CDR3 has 15 amino acids. The V segment lost 7 bases and the J segment 6 bases; nucleotides outside the gene matches: 9. The CDR3 coding sequence is TGTGCCAGCAACCCACTAGCGGGAGTTGGGGATACGCAGTATTTT. It encodes CASNPLAGVGDTQYF.

V gene TRBV27 combines with J gene TRBJ2-7; D possibly uses TRBD1 or TRBD2 (5 bases each). The germline V and J ends were trimmed by 7 bases and 7 bases, with 20 bases remaining between them. Per the germline V gene, CDR1 is MNHEY and CDR2 is SMNVEV (reference sequence). The CDR3 has 14 residues. CDR3: CASKVDFGGLEQYF. Here the CDR3 DNA reads TGTGCCAGCAAGGTCGATTTTGGGGGTCTGGAGCAGTACTTC.

V gene TRBV4-1 combines with J gene TRBJ2-6; D perhaps matches TRBD1 (5 bases). Trimming took off 3 bases at V and 2 bases at J, with 8 bases between the two ends. CDR3 length: 15 amino acids. CDR1 MGHRA and CDR2 YSYEKL come from the germline V gene. The CDR3 coding sequence is TGCGCCAGCAGCCAGGGGCGGCCTGGGGCCAACGTCCTGACTTTC. This codes for CASSQGRPGANVLTF.

The chain has TRBV28 and TRBJ2-1; the match to TRBD1 covers 8 bases. This CDR3 spans 18 amino acids. The V gene's germline CDR1 is MDHEN and CDR2 SYDVKM. Unmatched junction bases numbered 12, after V lost 5 bases and J lost 0 bases. The CDR3 reads CASSQWTGTRSSYNEQFF. The CDR3 DNA sequence: TGTGCCAGCAGTCAGTGGACAGGGACCCGAAGCTCCTACAATGAGCAGTTCTTC.

This clone was observed once. The chain recombines TRBV7-6 with TRBJ2-1, with a tentative D call TRBD1 (6 bases). Germline assignment: CDR1 SGHVS and CDR2 FNYEAQ. The CDR3 spans 14 residues. V dropped 5 bases and J dropped 4 bases, with 12 bases sitting between them. CDR3 sequence reads: CASSPEDRYNEQFF. The CDR3 nucleotides read TGTGCCAGCAGCCCGGAGGACAGATACAATGAGCAGTTCTTC.

The genes are TRBV3-1 (or the pseudogene TRBV3-2) and TRBJ2-1, with D unresolved. From germline, CDR1 is LGHDT and CDR2 YNNKEL (reference sequence). The CDR3 is 11 residues long. Trimming removed 3 bases at V and 5 bases at J, with 2 bases between. The CDR3 protein is CASSHNNEQFF. The DNA of the CDR3 is TGTGCCAGCAGCCACAACAATGAGCAGTTCTTC.

This chain links TRBV14 with TRBJ2-7; 8 positions match TRBD2. Germline V CDR1 and CDR2: SGHDN, FVKESK. The CDR3 has 15 residues. Trimming at V came to 2 bases and at J to 0 bases, leaving 3 bases not matched to a gene. The CDR3 region is CASSQTGGASYEQYF. The CDR3 region has the DNA TGTGCCAGCAGCCAAACGGGGGGGGCCTCCTACGAGCAGTACTTC.